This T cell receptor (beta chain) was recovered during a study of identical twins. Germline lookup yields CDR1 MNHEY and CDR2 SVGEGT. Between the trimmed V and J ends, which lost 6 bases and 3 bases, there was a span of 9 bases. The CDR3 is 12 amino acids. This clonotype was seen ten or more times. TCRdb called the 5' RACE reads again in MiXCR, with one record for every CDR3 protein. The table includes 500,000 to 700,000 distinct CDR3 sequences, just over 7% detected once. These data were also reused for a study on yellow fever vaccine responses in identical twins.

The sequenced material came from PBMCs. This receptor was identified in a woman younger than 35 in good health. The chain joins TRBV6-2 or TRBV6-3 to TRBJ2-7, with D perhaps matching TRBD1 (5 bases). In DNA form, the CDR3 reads TGTGCCAGCAGCCCCGGACACTACGAGCAGTACTTC. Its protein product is CASSPGHYEQYF.